Below, 32 T cell receptor beta chains from the same sample are listed, as sequenced in a study of blood T cells in healthy people across ages. A second PCR of about 7 to 12 cycles used a sample-barcoded 5' primer and a J-beta primer mix. Using its own MiXCR run on the 5' RACE reads, TCRdb lists one record per CDR3 protein. The table has just under 550,000 distinct CDR3 sequences, around 24% seen once. Separately, the same data were catalogued under a study of T cells of mothers and their children.

Sequenced input: blood. The receptors were gathered from a boy aged 10-17 years in good health.

J is TRBJ2-5 and V is TRBV28; D gene uncertain. The CDR3 loop spans 13 amino acids. V lost 6 bases and J 4 bases, leaving 12 bases between the germline ends. Germline CDR1 MDHEN, CDR2 SYDVKM. CDR3 region: CASRNRVRETQYF. The CDR3 DNA reads TGTGCCAGCAGGAATAGGGTCCGAGAGACCCAGTACTTC.

Only a few counts were recorded for this clonotype. The chain carries TRBV28 and TRBJ2-7, with TRBD1 identical over 7 bases. The junction had 5 bases not matched to a gene; V was cut back by 8 bases and J by 4 bases. Germline assignment: CDR1 MDHEN and CDR2 SYDVKM. The CDR3 spans 12 residues. The CDR3 loop reads CASEGARYEQYF. The CDR3 DNA reads TGTGCCAGCGAGGGGGCGCGTTACGAGCAGTACTTC.

V usage is TRBV28 and J usage is TRBJ2-5; 10 bases are a match to TRBD1. The DNA end is a closer match to TRBJ2-1, so the J assignment may be wrong. Germline-derived CDR1 and CDR2 are MDHEN and SYDVKM. The CDR3 sequence is 15 residues long. CDR3 residues: CASSSGQGKYNEQFF. CDR3 sequence (DNA): TGTGCCAGCAGCTCGGGACAGGGGAAATACAATGAGCAGTTCTTC.

The chain is built from TRBV20-1 and TRBJ2-2, with 8 bases fitting TRBD2. The junction had 4 bases not matched to a gene; V was cut back by 0 bases and J by 4 bases. Germline V gene data show CDR1 as DFQATT and CDR2 as SNEGSKA (reference sequence). The CDR3 has 15 amino acids. CDR3 protein: CSAREPGGITGELFF. The CDR3, as DNA: TGCAGTGCTAGAGAGCCGGGAGGGATCACCGGGGAGCTGTTTTTT.

The rearrangement joins TRBV20-1 to TRBJ2-3, with 7 bases identical to TRBD2. Germline assignment: CDR1 DFQATT and CDR2 SNEGSKA (reference sequence). This CDR3 has 14 amino acids. The CDR3 coding sequence is TGCACCAAGCCCCTAGCGGACTGCACAGATACGCAGTATTTT. It encodes CTKPLADCTDTQYF.

This sequence joins TRBV15 and TRBJ2-3, with 7 bases that match TRBD1. The germline V gene has CDR1 LNHNV and CDR2 YYDKDF (reference sequence). Trimming cost V 5 bases and J 2 bases; bases outside gene matches: 7. CDR3 length equals 15 residues. CDR3 in amino acids: CATSGPGQTTDTQYF. The CDR3 DNA sequence: TGTGCCACCAGCGGCCCGGGACAGACCACAGATACGCAGTATTTT.

This clonotype was seen a single time. The chain carries TRBV4-1 and TRBJ1-2, with no clear D. There are 12 residues in the CDR3. Trimming left V 0 bases short and J 7 bases short, with 6 bases between. CDR1 and CDR2 from the germline V gene are MGHRA and YSYEKL. The CDR3 DNA sequence: TGCGCCAGCAGCCAAGATCTGGGTGGCTACACCTTC. Protein product: CASSQDLGGYTF.

This clonotype was seen a few times. The chain links TRBV12-3 or TRBV12-4 to TRBJ1-2; no firm D call. The CDR3 is 14 amino acids. V gave up 6 bases and J gave up 4 bases, with 15 bases separating them. The DNA for the CDR3 is TGTGCCAGCAGCCCAAGGGTAGATAGCTATGGCTACACCTTC. The encoded protein is CASSPRVDSYGYTF.

This chain joins TRBV19 and TRBJ2-7; unclear D gene. V lost 2 bases and J 6 bases, leaving 2 bases between the germline ends. The CDR3 loop spans 10 amino acids. Per the germline V gene, CDR1 is LNHDA and CDR2 is SQIVND (reference sequence). The CDR3 sequence is CASSISEQYF. The DNA for the CDR3 is TGTGCCAGTAGTATAAGCGAGCAGTACTTC.

This clonotype showed up many times. J is TRBJ2-7 and V is TRBV9; TRBD1 agrees at 7 bases. Germline V gene lookup returns CDR1 SGDLS and CDR2 YYNGEE. Trimming cost V 3 bases and J 2 bases; bases outside gene matches: 2. The CDR3 totals 13 residues. For the CDR3, the DNA is TGTGCCAGCAGCGGACAGGGAGCCTACGAGCAGTACTTC. As protein: CASSGQGAYEQYF.

The rearrangement links TRBV9 to TRBJ2-7; possible D gene TRBD1, 7 bases. Germline V gene sequence: CDR1 SGDLS, CDR2 YYNGEE. The CDR3 spans 14 residues. V was trimmed by 2 bases and J by 5 bases, leaving 14 bases between them. CDR3 loop: CASSVRDSRDEQYF. The CDR3 region has the DNA TGTGCCAGCAGCGTGCGGGACAGCAGAGACGAGCAGTACTTC.

V usage is TRBV7-8 and J usage is TRBJ2-7; weak D call: TRBD2 (7 bases). V shed 5 bases and J shed 0 bases, with 20 bases lying between them. This CDR3 contains 17 residues. Germline V gives CDR1 SGHVS, CDR2 FQNEAQ. The CDR3 region is CASSPTRGGLSSYEQYF. The CDR3 DNA reads TGTGCCAGCAGCCCAACCCGCGGGGGCTTGAGCTCCTACGAGCAGTACTTC.

CDR3 amino acids: CASSFPGQGDGYEQFF. CDR3 in DNA: TGCGCCAGCAGTTTTCCGGGACAGGGGGATGGCTATGAGCAGTTCTTC. This chain links TRBV5-1 with TRBJ2-1, with TRBD1 matching over 11 bases. V trimming: 5 bases; J trimming: 8 bases; junction bases outside the gene matches: 12. Germline CDR1 is SGHRS and CDR2 is YFSETQ. The CDR3 extends over 16 amino acids.

This clonotype was recorded a few times. The rearrangement joins TRBV14 to TRBJ2-5; TRBD2 is a possible D gene (6 bases). From germline, CDR1 is SGHDN and CDR2 FVKESK. Trimming removed 3 bases from V and 2 bases from J, with 16 bases in between. This CDR3 spans 16 amino acids. CDR3 residues: CASSQGLAGPQETQYF. CDR3 sequence (DNA): TGTGCCAGCAGCCAGGGACTGGCGGGACCACAAGAGACCCAGTACTTC.

The sample holds many counts of this clonotype. The chain recombines TRBV10-3 with TRBJ2-7, with a tentative D call TRBD2 (6 bases). Trimming stripped 2 bases from V and 5 bases from J, with 13 bases between. Germline loops: CDR1 ENHRY, CDR2 SYGVKD. This CDR3 has 14 residues. CDR3 DNA: TGTGCCATCAGTGAGATGCTAGCGAACGACGAGCAGTACTTC. Protein sequence: CAISEMLANDEQYF.

This clonotype was counted a few times. The chain uses TRBV6-5 and TRBJ1-4, with TRBD1 identical over 9 bases. V lost 8 bases, J lost 6 bases, and 4 bases stayed unmatched. CDR1 is MNHEY, CDR2 SVGAGI, per germline. This CDR3 comprises 13 residues. CDR3 protein: CASGDREDEKLFF. In nucleotides, the CDR3 is TGTGCCAGCGGGGACAGGGAAGATGAAAAACTGTTTTTT.

The V and J genes are TRBV6-5 and TRBJ2-5; tentatively, D is TRBD1 (5 bases). V shed 8 bases and J shed 9 bases, with 19 bases lying between them. Germline V gives CDR1 MNHEY, CDR2 SVGAGI. This CDR3 is built from 13 residues. Here the CDR3 reads CASSGPESPSQYF. In nucleotides, the CDR3 is TGTGCCAGCTCAGGGCCGGAAAGCCCGTCCCAGTACTTC.

This clonotype occurred a few times. The rearrangement links TRBV5-1 to TRBJ2-1; D tentatively reads TRBD1 or TRBD2 (5 bases each). V lost 4 bases, J lost 7 bases, and 15 bases lay in between. There are 14 residues in the CDR3. The germline CDR1 and CDR2 sequences are SGHRS and YFSETQ. The CDR3 DNA follows: TGCGCCAGCAGCCTGAGGGGCCTGGGGAATGAGCAGTTCTTC. This codes for CASSLRGLGNEQFF.

This clonotype was observed a handful of times. This chain links TRBV10-3 with TRBJ2-1; tentative D call: TRBD2 (6 bases). The closer fit of TRBJ2-7 to the DNA end suggests the J call may be wrong. The CDR3 extends over 16 amino acids. The germline V gene encodes CDR1 ENHRY and CDR2 SYGVKD. The chain's CDR3 is CAIGSNEAGSSYEQYF. Written as DNA, the CDR3 is TGTGCCATCGGAAGCAACGAGGCGGGGAGCTCCTACGAGCAGTACTTC.

This chain connects TRBV28 to TRBJ2-4, with TRBD1 identical over 8 bases. With V trimmed by 10 bases and J by 4 bases, 9 bases remained unmatched. CDR3 length: 14 residues. Per germline, CDR1 MDHEN and CDR2 SYDVKM. CDR3 residues: CATNRRDRKNIQYF. The CDR3, as DNA: TGTGCCACCAATCGCCGGGACAGGAAAAACATTCAGTACTTC.

The table lists this clonotype with a few counts. The J gene is TRBJ2-1, the V gene TRBV7-9; 12 bases are shared with TRBD2. CDR1 SEHNR and CDR2 FQNEAQ come from the germline V gene (reference sequence). V was pared by 5 bases and J by 6 bases, with 8 bases of the junction left unmatched. The CDR3 totals 16 residues. Written as DNA, the CDR3 is TGTGCCAGCAGCCCGCCTAGCGGGGGGGCGTTCAATGAGCAGTTCTTC. Protein sequence: CASSPPSGGAFNEQFF. Combining the CDR3 with reference TRBV7-9 and TRBJ2-1 gives the whole variable domain DTGVSQNPRHKITKRGQNVTFRCDPISEHNRLYWYRQTLGQGPEFLTYFQNEAQLEKSRLLSDRFSAERPKGSFSTLEIQRTEQGDSAMYLCASSPPSGGAFNEQFFGPGTRLTVL.

This clonotype was picked up many times. This rearrangement joins TRBV29-1 to TRBJ2-7, with a weak D call TRBD1 (6 bases). Trimming took 5 bases from V and 3 from J, leaving 14 bases between them. The CDR3 covers 13 residues. CDR1 and CDR2 (germline): SQVTM, ANQGSEA. The CDR3 protein is CSVSGEMGYEQYF. Here the CDR3 DNA reads TGCAGCGTTTCAGGGGAAATGGGCTACGAGCAGTACTTC.

This chain connects TRBV18 to TRBJ1-6; 9 bases map to TRBD1. The trim removed 2 bases at V and 6 bases at J, leaving 2 bases unmatched. Germline V gives CDR1 KGHSH, CDR2 LQKENI. The CDR3 runs 15 residues. The CDR3 DNA reads TGTGCCAGCTCACCAGGGACAGGGAGTAATTCACCCCTCCACTTT. This encodes CASSPGTGSNSPLHF.

This clonotype was seen a handful of times. V and J are TRBV2 and TRBJ2-5; TRBD1 matches 9 bases. The tail of the sequence fits TRBJ2-7 better, so the J call may be wrong. The CDR3 extends over 12 amino acids. Germline CDR1 is SNHLY and CDR2 is FYNNEI. The CDR3 bases are TGTGCCAGCGGCCAGGACAGGGGCGAGCAGTACTTC. Amino acid sequence: CASGQDRGEQYF.

On this clonotype itself: A much larger clone is a single base away; this may be a read error. The chain has TRBV18 and TRBJ1-5, with D uncertain. This CDR3 comprises 13 residues. V lost 10 bases to trimming and J lost 2 bases, with 12 bases between them. The germline gives CDR1 KGHSH, CDR2 LQKENI. The CDR3 is CANSNSRNQPQHF. Here the CDR3 DNA reads TGTGCCAACTCCAACTCACGCAATCAGCCCCAGCATTTT.

The chain is built from TRBV29-1 and TRBJ2-1; the D gene is possibly TRBD2 (5 bases). This CDR3 contains 16 residues. Trimming left V 4 bases short and J 4 bases short, with 20 bases between. The germline V gene encodes CDR1 SQVTM and CDR2 ANQGSEA. This chain's CDR3 is CSVVEGRSQLYNEQFF. CDR3 in DNA: TGCAGCGTTGTCGAGGGAAGGTCACAGCTTTACAATGAGCAGTTCTTC.

This chain uses TRBV28 with TRBJ2-5, with D unclear. Trimming cost V 2 bases and J 7 bases, with 23 bases left between them. This CDR3 spans 17 amino acids. In germline, CDR1 is MDHEN, CDR2 SYDVKM. CDR3 amino acids: CASSLGIRSIQVGTQYF. The CDR3 nucleotides are TGTGCCAGCAGTTTAGGGATTCGTAGCATACAAGTGGGGACCCAGTACTTC.

This clonotype was seen only a few times. The J gene is TRBJ2-3, the V gene TRBV12-3 or TRBV12-4; 7 nucleotides align to TRBD1. The CDR3 runs to 17 residues. With 0 bases clipped from V and 3 bases from J, the junction kept 9 bases outside the gene matches. The CDR3 nucleotides are TGTGCCAGCAGTTTAGCATACAGGGGTGGTAAGACAGATACGCAGTATTTT. Protein: CASSLAYRGGKTDTQYF.

This clonotype was seen ten or more times. This chain uses TRBV27 with TRBJ2-1; TRBD1 matches at 8 bases. The ends lost 5 bases at V and 0 bases at J; junction bases unmatched: 12. CDR3 length: 18 residues. CDR1 and CDR2 from the germline V gene are MNHEY and SMNVEV (reference sequence). The CDR3 loop reads CASSPTGAPPISYNEQFF. The CDR3 DNA is TGTGCCAGCAGTCCGACAGGGGCCCCTCCGATCTCCTACAATGAGCAGTTCTTC.

This clonotype was detected only a few times. J is TRBJ2-6 and V is TRBV7-9, with D unclear. The germline gives CDR1 SEHNR, CDR2 FQNEAQ (reference sequence). CDR3 length: 15 residues. The V gene lost 5 bases and the J gene lost 1 base, with 9 bases spanning the gap. The CDR3, as DNA: TGTGCCAGCAGCGTAACTGAATCTGGGGCCAACGTCCTGACTTTC. As protein: CASSVTESGANVLTF.

About this clonotype: At one of its ends the junction is not consistent with the germline gene, which may arise from a read error. This chain links TRBV20-1 with TRBJ2-1, with 9 bases that match TRBD2. The CDR3 sequence is 15 residues long. The germline V gene encodes CDR1 DFQATT and CDR2 SNEGSKA (reference sequence). The CDR3: CSAGRAGGTYNERFF. In nucleotides, the CDR3 is TGCAGTGCTGGAAGAGCGGGGGGAACCTACAATGAGCGGTTCTTC.

This chain uses TRBV5-1 with TRBJ2-4, with D perhaps TRBD1 or TRBD2 (6 bases each). The germline V gene has CDR1 SGHRS and CDR2 YFSETQ. This CDR3 is built from 12 residues. The V and J ends lost 6 bases and 7 bases respectively, with 11 bases between them. As DNA, the CDR3 is TGCGCCAGCAAGGGGGAGGAGAACATTCAGTACTTC. Residues: CASKGEENIQYF.